Listed here is a single T cell receptor (beta chain). What it recognizes is unknown. Trimming removed 1 base at V and 8 bases at J, with 21 bases between. Per germline, CDR1 SGHRS and CDR2 YFSETQ. CDR3 length: 16 amino acids. The data were produced by immunoSEQ multiplex PCR, yet TCRdb's version contains in-frame clones alone and is incomplete. Altogether about 95,000 clones are present, 85% being singletons, with the ten largest covering approximately 20%. The data are from a study of cytomegalovirus exposure and HLA in healthy donors. Background on the study: The same platform was used for the 120 or so validation repertoires as for the roughly 730 first-cohort repertoires, as reported in a later analysis. The study, taken as a whole, reports: High specificity and sensitivity for cytomegalovirus status were reported for the classifier. Subsequent analysis revealed that first-cohort TCR clusters tended to co-occur in the approximately 120 validation repertoires.

The clonotype comes from a man between 18 and 29 years old in good health and CMV-seropositive. This chain joins TRBV5-1 and TRBJ1-1, with D perhaps TRBD1 (5 bases). Material for sequencing was PBMCs. The CDR3 DNA reads TGCGCCAGCAGCTTGCCCCGTGCGGCAGACAGTGAAGAAGCTTTCTTT. Its protein product is CASSLPRAADSEEAFF.